A single sample is the source of the 27 T cell receptor beta chains below, sequenced in a study of blood T cells in healthy people across ages. A second 7 to 11 cycle PCR used barcoded and J-beta primers. In TCRdb, the 5' RACE reads were re-called with MiXCR into one record per CDR3 protein. The repertoire holds 1,800,000 or so distinct CDR3 sequences, with approximately 40% as singletons. The sample consisted of blood. All receptors derive from a human donor in good health.

Many counts were recorded for this clonotype. The rearrangement links TRBV29-1 to TRBJ2-5; D is possibly TRBD1 (7 bases). The V and J ends lost 5 bases and 3 bases respectively, with 10 bases between them. CDR1 and CDR2 from the germline V gene are SQVTM and ANQGSEA. The CDR3 has 12 amino acids. The CDR3 spells CSVSRGEETQYF. The CDR3 coding sequence is TGCAGCGTTTCCAGGGGGGAAGAGACCCAGTACTTC.

The rearrangement joins TRBV24-1 to TRBJ2-1; no reliable D call. CDR1 and CDR2 (germline): KGHDR, SFDVKD. Trimming pared 6 bases from V and 0 bases from J, leaving 8 bases between. The CDR3 spans 14 residues. The CDR3 DNA sequence: TGTGCCACCAGTTCTCGCGGCTCCTACAATGAGCAGTTCTTC. It encodes CATSSRGSYNEQFF.

The chain couples TRBV11-2 to TRBJ2-5; 9 nucleotides match TRBD2. The CDR3 loop spans 17 amino acids. V lost 5 bases to trimming and J lost 4 bases; unmatched junction nucleotides: 14. Germline CDR1 is SGHAT and CDR2 is FQNNGV. CDR3 residues: CASSTTYGRGGRETQYF. The CDR3 DNA is TGTGCCAGCAGCACCACTTACGGGCGGGGGGGCCGAGAGACCCAGTACTTC.

The chain is built from TRBV27 and TRBJ1-6, with a weak D call TRBD1 (6 bases). Trimming pared 5 bases from V and 13 bases from J, leaving 18 bases between. The CDR3 loop spans 14 amino acids. CDR1 MNHEY and CDR2 SMNVEV come from the germline V gene (reference sequence). This chain's CDR3 is CASSRVGGAIPLHF. The CDR3 nucleotides are TGTGCCAGCAGTCGGGTAGGGGGGGCAATCCCCCTCCACTTT.

The chain carries TRBV6-2 or TRBV6-3 and TRBJ1-2; maybe TRBD1 (6 bases). V lost 7 bases and J lost 4, with 13 bases in between. The CDR3 contains 13 residues. Germline V CDR1 and CDR2: MNHEY, SVGEGT. The CDR3 is CASNPGAAYGYTF. The DNA for the CDR3 is TGTGCCAGCAACCCAGGGGCAGCCTATGGCTACACCTTC.

This clonotype was observed a handful of times. V and J are TRBV29-1 and TRBJ2-1, with D uncertain. Germline V lookup: CDR1 SQVTM, CDR2 ANQGSEA. Trimming shortened V by 8 bases and J by 4 bases, and 15 bases separated the two germline ends. The CDR3 contains 13 residues. The CDR3 sequence is CSSYIQTYNEQFF. For the CDR3, the DNA is TGCAGCTCGTATATTCAGACTTACAATGAGCAGTTCTTC.

This clonotype has a handful of counts. This sequence joins TRBV6-2 or TRBV6-3 and TRBJ2-1, with 7 bases aligning to TRBD1. Per the germline V gene, CDR1 is MNHEY and CDR2 is SVGEGT. V was pared by 5 bases and J by 3 bases, with 10 bases of the junction left unmatched. The CDR3 length is 16 residues. In DNA, the CDR3 is TGTGCCAGCAGTCTATCGACAGGGCGAGGCTACAATGAGCAGTTCTTC. Translation: CASSLSTGRGYNEQFF.

This clonotype showed up just a few times. The chain is built from TRBV9 and TRBJ2-5; the match to TRBD2 covers 10 bases. Trimming at V came to 0 bases and at J to 0 bases, leaving 2 bases not matched to a gene. There are 16 residues in the CDR3. Germline loops: CDR1 SGDLS, CDR2 YYNGEE. CDR3 region: CASSVGGLADQETQYF. CDR3 sequence (DNA): TGTGCCAGCAGCGTAGGAGGACTAGCGGACCAAGAGACCCAGTACTTC.

This clonotype turned up a few times. The chain recombines TRBV20-1 with TRBJ1-5; D ambiguous. Per the germline V gene, CDR1 is DFQATT and CDR2 is SNEGSKA (reference sequence). V was pared by 0 bases and J by 3 bases, with 6 bases between. The CDR3 loop spans 13 amino acids. CDR3 in amino acids: CSARDPVNQPQHF. CDR3 DNA: TGCAGTGCTAGAGATCCGGTCAATCAGCCCCAGCATTTT.

The sample holds a few counts of this clonotype. The chain recombines TRBV12-3 or TRBV12-4 with TRBJ1-4; no clear D gene. CDR3 length equals 14 residues. Trimming removed 7 bases from V and 7 bases from J, with 16 bases in between. Here the CDR3 reads CASTPEGFGEKLFF. CDR3 bases: TGTGCCAGCACCCCGGAGGGCTTCGGTGAAAAACTGTTTTTT.

This chain joins TRBV5-1 and TRBJ2-7; 8 bases fit TRBD1. The CDR3 sequence is 16 residues long. The J segment lost 0 bases and the V segment lost 3 bases, leaving 8 bases of the junction unmatched. Germline values: CDR1 SGHRS, CDR2 YFSETQ. Written as DNA, the CDR3 is TGCGCCAGCAGCTCCCAGGGGGCTATCCCCTCCTACGAGCAGTACTTC. Amino acid sequence: CASSSQGAIPSYEQYF.

This clonotype was seen a few times. The V and J genes are TRBV3-1 and TRBJ1-5; weak D call: TRBD1 (5 bases). CDR3 length equals 18 residues. V was shortened by 5 bases and J by 3 bases, with 23 bases between the two germline ends. The germline gives CDR1 LGHDT, CDR2 YNNKEL (reference sequence). Here the CDR3 reads CASSFSMGPSSNNQPQHF. The DNA for the CDR3 is TGTGCCAGCAGCTTCTCAATGGGACCCTCGTCAAACAATCAGCCCCAGCATTTT.

This chain joins TRBV4-3 and TRBJ1-2; D call uncertain. V dropped 0 bases and J dropped 1 base, with 9 bases sitting between them. CDR1 is LGHNA, CDR2 YSLEER, per germline. The CDR3 loop spans 15 amino acids. CDR3 in amino acids: CASSQDRNFNYGYTF. The CDR3 DNA reads TGCGCCAGCAGCCAAGATCGCAACTTTAACTATGGCTACACCTTC.

The chain couples TRBV28 to TRBJ1-5; D is ambiguous. The CDR3 runs 14 residues. With 3 bases removed from V and 7 bases from J, the gap between germline ends came to 13 bases. Germline assignment: CDR1 MDHEN and CDR2 SYDVKM. CDR3 sequence: CASSFLRVWQPQHF. CDR3 bases: TGTGCCAGCAGTTTTTTGAGGGTTTGGCAGCCCCAGCATTTT.

V is TRBV25-1 and J is TRBJ2-1, with a tentative D call TRBD1 (5 bases). Germline lookup yields CDR1 MGHDK and CDR2 SYGVNS. V lost 2 bases and J 3 bases, leaving 11 bases between the germline ends. The CDR3 runs 15 residues. The CDR3, as DNA: TGTGCCAGCAGTGAAATAGACAGAAGCTACAATGAGCAGTTCTTC. This encodes CASSEIDRSYNEQFF.

The V and J genes are TRBV5-5 and TRBJ1-1; 10 positions match TRBD1. Trimming at V came to 0 bases and at J to 3 bases, leaving 5 bases not matched to a gene. This CDR3 contains 16 residues. Germline lookup yields CDR1 SGHKS and CDR2 YYEKEE (reference sequence). The CDR3 is CASSLAPGQGYTEAFF. CDR3 in DNA: TGTGCCAGCAGCTTGGCCCCGGGACAGGGGTACACTGAAGCTTTCTTT.

This clonotype was detected only a few times. This chain connects TRBV13 to TRBJ2-1, with D possibly TRBD1 on 5 matching bases. The length of the CDR3 is 14 residues. The V and J ends lost 1 base and 9 bases respectively, with 13 bases between them. CDR1 is PRHDT, CDR2 FYEKMQ, per germline (reference sequence). The CDR3 DNA reads TGTGCCAGCAGCTTAGATTTCAGTGACAGTGAGCAGTTCTTC. This sequence encodes CASSLDFSDSEQFF. Based on the CDR3 plus reference TRBV13 and TRBJ2-1, the full variable domain is AAGVIQSPRHLIKEKRETATLKCYPIPRHDTVYWYQQGPGQDPQFLISFYEKMQSDKGSIPDRFSAQQFSDYHSELNMSSLELGDSALYFCASSLDFSDSEQFFGPGTRLTVL.

This clonotype showed up just a few times. The V and J genes are TRBV5-1 and TRBJ1-4; the D gene is possibly TRBD1 (5 bases). The CDR3 spans 14 residues. Trimming took 4 bases from V and 4 from J, leaving 11 bases between them. Germline CDR1 and CDR2: SGHRS and YFSETQ. The CDR3 spells CASSPTANNEKLFF. Here the CDR3 DNA reads TGCGCCAGCAGCCCGACAGCAAATAATGAAAAACTGTTTTTT.

Turning to this clonotype: The junction departs from germline at one end; a sequencing error may be responsible. The chain is built from TRBV28 and TRBJ2-3; TRBD1 might be the D (5 bases). CDR1 and CDR2 (germline): MDHEN, SYDVKM. CDR3 length equals 14 residues. The chain's CDR3 is CAGRVPSSTDTQYF. In nucleotides, the CDR3 is TGTGCCGGCAGGGTTCCTAGTAGCACAGATACGCAGTATTTT.

CDR3 region: CASSYSGTSGYGYTF. Written as DNA, the CDR3 is TGTGCCAGCAGTTACTCGGGAACATCTGGGTATGGCTACACCTTC. The V gene is TRBV6-5, the J gene TRBJ1-2; D unclear. CDR1 and CDR2 from the germline V gene are MNHEY and SVGAGI. Trimming took 0 bases from V and 5 from J, leaving 13 bases between them. The CDR3 runs to 15 residues.

This clonotype was recorded a few times. J is TRBJ2-5 and V is TRBV6-5; D is perhaps TRBD1 (5 bases). Trimming removed 3 bases at V and 1 base at J, with 9 bases between. This CDR3 spans 14 amino acids. CDR1 is MNHEY, CDR2 SVGAGI, per germline. The CDR3 loop reads CASSYRTPQETQYF. Here the CDR3 DNA reads TGTGCCAGCAGTTATAGGACACCCCAAGAGACCCAGTACTTC.

This clonotype was detected only a few times. This sequence joins TRBV7-2 and TRBJ2-7; D might be TRBD2 (6 bases). There are 16 residues in the CDR3. Germline assignment: CDR1 SGHTA and CDR2 FQGNSA. V was pared by 5 bases and J by 8 bases, with 25 bases between. The CDR3: CASSPMLGLRLRQQYF. The CDR3 DNA sequence: TGTGCCAGCAGCCCCATGCTGGGACTCCGCCTGAGGCAGCAGTACTTC.

The chain combines TRBV2 with TRBJ2-4, with TRBD2 identical over 13 bases. CDR3 length: 19 residues. Per the germline V gene, CDR1 is SNHLY and CDR2 is FYNNEI. V dropped 3 bases and J dropped 0; count of bases not matched to a gene: 8. CDR3 coding DNA: TGTGCCAGCAGTGACCAACTAGCGGGAGGGCCCCTAGCCAAAAACATTCAGTACTTC. It codes for CASSDQLAGGPLAKNIQYF.

This clonotype came up a few times. This rearrangement joins TRBV5-1 to TRBJ2-7; D is uncertain. With 1 base removed from V and 1 base from J, the gap between germline ends came to 15 bases. The V gene's germline CDR1 is SGHRS and CDR2 YFSETQ. This CDR3 has 16 amino acids. The CDR3 DNA is TGCGCCAGCAGCTTGAGGGCCTTGGACGGTTCCTACGAGCAGTACTTC. Encoded protein: CASSLRALDGSYEQYF.

This clonotype occurred a few times. V gene TRBV19 combines with J gene TRBJ2-7; 7 nucleotides agree with TRBD1. This CDR3 is 17 amino acids long. V was pared by 3 bases and J by 0 bases, with 11 bases of the junction left unmatched. Germline CDR1 is LNHDA and CDR2 is SQIVND (reference sequence). This CDR3 is CASSISLLQGTSYEQYF. CDR3 coding DNA: TGTGCCAGTAGTATCTCACTTCTACAGGGGACCTCCTACGAGCAGTACTTC.

The chain carries TRBV12-3 or TRBV12-4 and TRBJ2-6; 7 positions match TRBD1. The J segment lost 3 bases and the V segment lost 6 bases, leaving 8 bases of the junction unmatched. CDR3 length equals 16 residues. The CDR3 DNA reads TGTGCCAGCAGCCTAGGGGGCGCGGATGGGGCCAACGTCCTGACTTTC. Protein product: CASSLGGADGANVLTF.

This clonotype was seen more than once but under ten times. V is TRBV20-1 and J is TRBJ2-7; D might be TRBD1 or TRBD2, each matching 5 bases. The V end was cut by 4 bases, the J end by 4 bases, with 20 bases between. The germline gives CDR1 DFQATT, CDR2 SNEGSKA (reference sequence). The CDR3 loop spans 15 amino acids. CDR3 region: CSATSLPQGVYEQYF. The CDR3 DNA reads as TGCAGTGCTACTAGTCTCCCCCAGGGAGTTTACGAGCAGTACTTC.